A single sample is the source of the 10 T cell receptor beta chains below, sequenced in a study of low-dose radiotherapy and immunotherapy resistance in tumors. TRAV- and TRBV-specific primers were used for first-strand cDNA, which covered alpha and beta chains. The TCRs were subjected to amplification over about 20 PCR cycles employing a constant-region primer in conjunction with a V-primer adapter. One entry per CDR3 protein, called by TCRdb with MiXCR from the reads. The table lists 15,000 to 20,000 distinct CDR3 sequences, 70% of them singletons. Receptors originate from a human donor with advanced metastatic prostate, ovarian, gallbladder or colorectal cancer (not recorded which). This table probably holds off-target reads from a library built for another chain.

This chain links TRBV25-1 with TRBJ1-1, with D possibly being TRBD1 (5 bases). The CDR3 spans 12 residues. CDR1 MGHDK and CDR2 SYGVNS come from the germline V gene. The V end lost 6 bases, the J end lost 4 bases, and 9 bases lay between the germline ends. The chain's CDR3 is CASRGGVTEAFF. CDR3 in DNA: TGTGCCAGCAGAGGAGGGGTCACTGAAGCTTTCTTT.

The V call is TRBV9, the J call TRBJ1-2; 7 bases agree with TRBD1. J gave up 2 bases and V 4 bases, and 8 bases lay outside the gene matches. The CDR3 covers 15 residues. The germline V gene encodes CDR1 SGDLS and CDR2 YYNGEE. Written as DNA, the CDR3 is TGTGCCAGCAGCCCAGACCCGGGACAGAACTATGGCTACACCTTC. Translation: CASSPDPGQNYGYTF.

The genes are TRBV29-1 and TRBJ1-1, with TRBD1 identical over 7 bases. The CDR3 runs to 13 residues. With 5 bases clipped from V and 11 bases from J, the junction kept 14 bases outside the gene matches. Germline V gives CDR1 SQVTM, CDR2 ANQGSEA. CDR3 bases: TGCAGCGTTAGTGCCGGGACAGACACTTGGGCTTTCTTT. Amino acid sequence: CSVSAGTDTWAFF. Full variable domain (outside the CDR3, taken from reference TRBV29-1 and TRBJ1-1): SAVISQKPSRDICQRGTSLTIQCQVDSQVTMMFWYRQQPGQSLTLIATANQGSEATYESGFVIDKFPISRPNLTFSTLTVSNMSPEDSSIYLCSVSAGTDTWAFFGQGTRLTVV.

This clonotype turned up a few times. V and J are TRBV5-6 and TRBJ2-5; D is uncertain. The CDR3 runs to 12 residues. V lost 7 bases, J lost 2 bases, and 9 bases lay in between. Germline values: CDR1 SGHDT, CDR2 YYEEEE. The CDR3 loop is CASQTRQETQYF. CDR3 bases: TGTGCCAGCCAGACTCGACAAGAGACCCAGTACTTC.

CDR3 loop: CASRQYSNQPQHF. CDR3 bases: TGTGCCAGCAGACAGTATAGCAATCAGCCCCAGCATTTT. The chain uses TRBV2 and TRBJ1-5; D is unresolved. The CDR3 is 13 amino acids. Trimming shortened V by 6 bases and J by 0 bases, and 6 bases separated the two germline ends. CDR1 is SNHLY, CDR2 FYNNEI, per germline.

The rearrangement joins TRBV7-8 to TRBJ2-7; 10 bases fit TRBD1. The V segment lost 5 bases and the J segment 3 bases; nucleotides outside the gene matches: 7. Germline V gives CDR1 SGHVS, CDR2 FQNEAQ. The CDR3 spans 15 residues. CDR3 in amino acids: CASSPGTGDFYEQYF. CDR3 coding DNA: TGTGCCAGCAGCCCAGGGACAGGGGACTTCTACGAGCAGTACTTC.

This chain joins TRBV5-3 and TRBJ2-7, with TRBD1 matching 10 bases. TRBV5-3 is an ORF, and what it does is uncertain. The CDR3 totals 14 residues. V shed 8 bases and J 5 bases; nucleotides not matched to a gene: 10. The CDR3 loop is CASSPMTGGDEQYF. DNA of the CDR3: TGTGCCAGCAGCCCGATGACAGGGGGCGACGAGCAGTACTTC.

This clonotype was seen a few times. CDR3 loop: CASSKAREGLSYEQYF. The CDR3 nucleotides are TGTGCCAGCAGCAAAGCGCGGGAAGGGCTCTCCTACGAGCAGTACTTC. The chain combines TRBV21-1 with TRBJ2-7; TRBD2, the D gene given by the table, was not confirmed from the DNA. TRBV21-1 constitutes a pseudogene. The CDR3 runs to 16 residues.

V usage is TRBV11-2 and J usage is TRBJ2-5; D may be TRBD2 (6 bases). CDR1 is SGHAT, CDR2 FQNNGV, per germline. The CDR3 is 13 amino acids. V lost 5 bases to trimming and J lost 5 bases, with 12 bases between them. The CDR3 nucleotides are TGTGCCAGCAGCCGACTAGATCAGGAGACCCAGTACTTC. Translated, it gives CASSRLDQETQYF.

The genes are TRBV4-2 and TRBJ2-2; D possibly corresponds to TRBD2 (5 bases). V was cut by 2 bases and J by 4 bases, with 5 bases left in between. The CDR3 runs to 13 residues. CDR1 LGHNA and CDR2 YNFKEQ come from the germline V gene. The CDR3 is CASSQTSTGELFF. In DNA, the CDR3 is TGTGCCAGCAGCCAAACTAGCACCGGGGAGCTGTTTTTT.